The 13 T cell receptor beta chains below come from one sample, sequenced in a study of T-cell reconstitution after alpha-beta-depleted transplantation in children. Library preparation (for TCRbeta) was performed with unique molecular identifiers. MiXCR was run by TCRdb on the PCR reads, yielding one entry per CDR3 protein. Of approximately 640,000 distinct CDR3 sequences in the sample, around 16% are singletons; the top ten hold approximately 1%. The sequencing used PBMCs from the stem cell graft donor, collected from the stem cell graft. The receptors were gathered from a human donor who donated a stem cell graft to a child with acute myeloid leukemia.

Only a few counts were recorded for this clonotype. The chain links TRBV5-1 to TRBJ2-1, with 12 bases lining up with TRBD1. V shed 0 bases, J shed 8 bases, and the junction held 6 bases outside the gene matches. Germline V lookup: CDR1 SGHRS, CDR2 YFSETQ. This CDR3 comprises 16 residues. In DNA, the CDR3 is TGCGCCAGCAGCTTGGGGGGACAGGGGGCAAGGGATGAGCAGTTCTTC. It codes for CASSLGGQGARDEQFF.

This clonotype was observed many times. V is TRBV12-3 or TRBV12-4 and J is TRBJ2-1, with 7 bases aligning to TRBD1. The ends lost 4 bases at V and 5 bases at J; junction bases unmatched: 2. This CDR3 is built from 13 residues. In nucleotides, the CDR3 is TGTGCCAGCAGTTACACAGGGGACAATGAGCAGTTCTTC. Translated: CASSYTGDNEQFF.

This clonotype was seen ten or more times. The chain combines TRBV20-1 with TRBJ1-2; D is uncertain. The CDR3 runs 12 residues. Germline values: CDR1 DFQATT, CDR2 SNEGSKA (reference sequence). Between the trimmed V and J ends, which lost 3 bases and 5 bases, there was a span of 10 bases. As DNA, the CDR3 is TGCAGTGCTAGCGGTGGTGGGTATGGCTACACCTTC. Protein: CSASGGGYGYTF.

Notes on this clonotype: A much larger clone differs by one base, so this may be a read error. The V call is TRBV15, the J call TRBJ2-5, with D possibly called TRBD1 or TRBD2 (5 bases each). The germline V gene has CDR1 LNHNV and CDR2 YYDKDF (reference sequence). V shed 0 bases and J shed 5 bases, with 13 bases lying between them. The CDR3 sequence is 15 residues long. CDR3 residues: CATSRDTPGRETQYF. DNA for the CDR3: TGTGCCACCAGCAGAGATACCCCGGGGCGGGAGACCCAGTACTTC.

The chain has TRBV6-5 and TRBJ2-3; the D gene is possibly TRBD1 (5 bases). Germline V lookup: CDR1 MNHEY, CDR2 SVGAGI. This CDR3 is 16 amino acids long. The ends were cut back, 3 bases at V and 2 bases at J, with 15 bases in the middle. Here the CDR3 reads CASSYQGGEYTDTQYF. CDR3 coding DNA: TGTGCCAGCAGTTATCAGGGCGGAGAATACACAGATACGCAGTATTTT.

This clonotype was recorded at least ten times. This chain links TRBV29-1 with TRBJ1-2; TRBD1 might be the D (6 bases). This CDR3 has 17 residues. The V gene lost 2 bases and the J gene lost 4 bases, with 23 bases spanning the gap. CDR1 is SQVTM, CDR2 ANQGSEA, per germline. The CDR3 coding sequence is TGCAGCGTTGAAAGCCTTTATACAGGGCAACTTCCCTATGGCTACACCTTC. It translates to CSVESLYTGQLPYGYTF.

This clonotype was counted only a few times. The rearrangement joins TRBV12-3 or TRBV12-4 to TRBJ2-1; no reliable D call. V was pared by 4 bases and J by 11 bases, with 9 bases between. The CDR3 extends over 11 amino acids. CDR3 in DNA: TGTGCCAGCAGTTCCGAGGTAAAGCAGTTCTTC. Protein product: CASSSEVKQFF.

This clonotype has a count of ten or more. This sequence joins TRBV20-1 and TRBJ2-1; 8 bases are a match to TRBD2. J lost 2 bases, V lost 3 bases, and 3 bases had no gene match. Germline V gene sequence: CDR1 DFQATT, CDR2 SNEGSKA (reference sequence). This CDR3 spans 14 amino acids. The CDR3 here is CSARRGDPYNEQFF. CDR3 bases: TGCAGTGCTAGGCGGGGGGACCCCTACAATGAGCAGTTCTTC.

V gene TRBV27 combines with J gene TRBJ2-7; TRBD1 matches 10 bases. With 3 bases clipped from V and 5 bases from J, the junction kept 1 base outside the gene matches. CDR3 length equals 13 residues. The germline V gene encodes CDR1 MNHEY and CDR2 SMNVEV (reference sequence). Written as DNA, the CDR3 is TGTGCCAGCAGTTTGGGACAGGGGAACGAGCAGTACGTC. It is translated as CASSLGQGNEQYV.

This chain uses TRBV24-1 with TRBJ2-7; 9 positions agree with TRBD1. The CDR3 covers 15 residues. CDR1 KGHDR and CDR2 SFDVKD come from the germline V gene. V dropped 2 bases and J dropped 5; count of bases not matched to a gene: 6. The CDR3 nucleotides read TGTGCCACCAGTGATTCGGGACAGGGAGAGGACGAGCAGTACTTC. As protein: CATSDSGQGEDEQYF.

With regard to this clonotype: This could be a read error, since a much larger clone is one nucleotide away. This chain uses TRBV20-1 with TRBJ2-7, with 8 bases that match TRBD1. The germline gives CDR1 DFQATT, CDR2 SNEGSKA (reference sequence). The CDR3 covers 14 residues. CDR3 residues: CSATGQGRSYGQYF. CDR3 DNA: TGCAGTGCTACCGGACAGGGACGTTCCTACGGGCAGTACTTC.

The table lists this clonotype with a few counts. CDR3 residues: CAIREALENQPQHF. The DNA of the CDR3 is TGTGCCATCAGGGAGGCACTGGAGAATCAGCCCCAGCATTTT. The chain recombines TRBV10-3 with TRBJ1-5; D remains ambiguous. Looked up from germline, CDR1 is ENHRY and CDR2 is SYGVKD. V shed 6 bases and J shed 4 bases, with 13 bases lying between them. The CDR3 spans 14 residues.

This clonotype was observed many times. The chain has TRBV29-1 and TRBJ2-2, with a possible D match to TRBD1 (6 bases). Germline V gene lookup returns CDR1 SQVTM and CDR2 ANQGSEA. Trimming took off 7 bases at V and 0 bases at J, with 12 bases between the two ends. CDR3 size: 14 residues. The CDR3: CSARQVTNTGELFF. In DNA form, the CDR3 reads TGCAGCGCTCGACAGGTCACGAACACCGGGGAGCTGTTTTTT.